These 31 T cell receptor beta chains originate from one sample sequenced in a study of human T cells and chemical hapten exposure. TCRdb analysed the RACE reads with MiXCR anew, one entry per CDR3 protein. The table includes approximately 90,000 distinct CDR3 sequences, about 8.7% detected once. Time point meaning: healthy volunteer bleed at 2 weeks. Total RNA was isolated from unfractionated whole blood. Source material: whole blood. These receptors were obtained from a female donor in good health. Some clones in this sample may be carry-over from other donors' samples.

This clonotype was recorded many times. The chain is built from TRBV29-1 and TRBJ2-1; TRBD1 aligns across 7 bases. Germline CDR1 and CDR2: SQVTM and ANQGSEA. Trimming removed 5 bases from V and 5 bases from J; junction bases left unmatched: 6. CDR3 length: 13 amino acids. CDR3 bases: TGCAGCGTTTGGGGGACAGCCAACAATGAGCAGTTCTTC. This gives the protein CSVWGTANNEQFF.

The chain links TRBV6-1 to TRBJ1-2; D is possibly TRBD1 (5 bases). Between the trimmed V and J ends, which lost 0 bases and 6 bases, there was a span of 14 bases. The V gene's germline CDR1 is MNHNS and CDR2 SASEGT. The CDR3 totals 15 residues. CDR3 nucleotides: TGTGCCAGCAGTGAAGCGGGCATCAGGACAAATGGCTACACCTTC. Its protein product is CASSEAGIRTNGYTF.

This clonotype was recorded a few times. This chain links TRBV29-1 with TRBJ2-7, with D maybe TRBD2 (6 bases). Looked up from germline, CDR1 is SQVTM and CDR2 is ANQGSEA. The CDR3 is 12 residues long. The germline V and J ends were trimmed by 6 bases and 5 bases, with 14 bases remaining between them. CDR3 amino acids: CSVLAFGDEQYF. The CDR3 bases are TGCAGCGTCCTAGCGTTTGGGGACGAGCAGTACTTC.

There are a few counts of this clonotype. This chain joins TRBV5-6 and TRBJ2-7; 7 positions match TRBD1. Germline V gene data show CDR1 as SGHDT and CDR2 as YYEEEE. Trimming removed 4 bases from V and 3 bases from J; junction bases left unmatched: 13. The CDR3 consists of 16 residues. The CDR3 reads CASSQLPGQLDYEQYF. CDR3 in DNA: TGTGCCAGCAGCCAACTACCGGGACAGCTAGACTACGAGCAGTACTTC.

This clonotype showed up many times. The CDR3 sequence: CASSQGTLSHEQYF. CDR3 in DNA: TGCGCCAGCAGCCAAGGGACTCTATCTCACGAGCAGTACTTC. The V call is TRBV4-3, the J call TRBJ2-7, with a weak D call TRBD2 (5 bases). This CDR3 is built from 14 residues. V lost 1 base and J 5 bases, leaving 12 bases between the germline ends. CDR1 and CDR2 (germline): LGHNA, YSLEER.

The chain combines TRBV12-3 or TRBV12-4 with TRBJ1-1; D remains ambiguous. Deletions cut 3 bases from V and 1 base from J, with 9 bases between. The CDR3 is 14 amino acids. CDR3 nucleotide sequence: TGTGCCAGCAGTTTCGGCACTTCGAACACTGAAGCTTTCTTT. This sequence encodes CASSFGTSNTEAFF.

This clonotype has a handful of counts. This sequence joins TRBV6-1 and TRBJ2-1; no definite D call. CDR1 MNHNS and CDR2 SASEGT come from the germline V gene. The ends were cut back, 6 bases at V and 1 base at J, with 13 bases in the middle. CDR3 length: 15 amino acids. CDR3 coding DNA: TGTGCCAGCAGACACGTTCCCGAGTCCTACAATGAGCAGTTCTTC. Amino acid sequence: CASRHVPESYNEQFF.

This rearrangement joins TRBV19 to TRBJ2-1; TRBD2 aligns across 13 bases. Losses at the gene ends were 2 bases for V and 6 bases for J; bases not matched to a gene: 7. From germline, CDR1 is LNHDA and CDR2 SQIVND (reference sequence). The CDR3 is 17 residues long. The CDR3: CASSISPGLAGINEQFF. As DNA, the CDR3 is TGTGCCAGTAGTATATCCCCGGGACTAGCGGGAATCAATGAGCAGTTCTTC.

This clonotype came up a few times. The chain uses TRBV3-1 and TRBJ1-2; D is undetermined. CDR1 is LGHDT and CDR2 is YNNKEL in the germline V gene (reference sequence). V gave up 2 bases and J gave up 4 bases, with 8 bases separating them. The CDR3 has 13 residues. The CDR3 coding sequence is TGTGCCAGCAGCCAACTGGGGAGCTATGGCTACACCTTC. It is translated as CASSQLGSYGYTF.

The CDR3 region is CASSQALGGRSTDTQYF. In DNA, the CDR3 is TGTGCCAGCAGCCAAGCTCTTGGCGGGAGAAGCACAGATACGCAGTATTTT. The chain has TRBV3-1 and TRBJ2-3; TRBD2 aligns across 7 bases. Per the germline V gene, CDR1 is LGHDT and CDR2 is YNNKEL (reference sequence). With 1 base clipped from V and 0 bases from J, the junction kept 7 bases outside the gene matches. CDR3 size: 17 residues.

V is TRBV5-6 and J is TRBJ2-1, with 13 bases aligning to TRBD2. Trimming cost V 7 bases and J 4 bases; bases outside gene matches: 2. The CDR3 contains 14 residues. The germline CDR1 and CDR2 sequences are SGHDT and YYEEEE. The CDR3 region has the DNA TGTGCCAGCGGACTAGCGGGGGATTACAATGAGCAGTTCTTC. Translation: CASGLAGDYNEQFF.

This clonotype occurred many times. This chain joins TRBV13 and TRBJ2-7; D call uncertain. CDR3 length: 14 amino acids. Looked up from germline, CDR1 is PRHDT and CDR2 is FYEKMQ (reference sequence). V lost 3 bases to trimming and J lost 0 bases, with 9 bases between them. The CDR3 bases are TGTGCCAGCAGCTTGTACGGAATCTCCTACGAGCAGTACTTC. Encoded protein: CASSLYGISYEQYF.

J is TRBJ1-5 and V is TRBV5-5; weak D call: TRBD1 (6 bases). CDR1 is SGHKS and CDR2 is YYEKEE in the germline V gene (reference sequence). Trimming left V 0 bases short and J 6 bases short, with 13 bases between. This CDR3 is 15 amino acids long. The chain's CDR3 is CASSLVASGVQPQHF. For the CDR3, the DNA is TGTGCCAGCAGCTTGGTTGCCTCAGGGGTTCAGCCCCAGCATTTT.

This clonotype was recorded many times. This chain connects TRBV2 to TRBJ1-1; 7 bases align to TRBD1. Trimming removed 5 bases from V and 4 bases from J; junction bases left unmatched: 4. CDR1 and CDR2 from the germline V gene are SNHLY and FYNNEI. CDR3 size: 13 residues. The CDR3 region is CASSPTGATEAFF. CDR3 nucleotides: TGTGCCAGCAGTCCTACAGGGGCCACTGAAGCTTTCTTT.

The table lists this clonotype with a few counts. This sequence joins TRBV7-9 and TRBJ1-2; 7 nucleotides match TRBD1. V was clipped by 4 bases and J by 2 bases; unmatched bases: 10. Germline V gene sequence: CDR1 SEHNR, CDR2 FQNEAQ (reference sequence). The CDR3 runs to 16 residues. CDR3 coding DNA: TGTGCCAGCAGCTCCAATGCGGGGACAGTGAACTATGGCTACACCTTC. This translates into CASSSNAGTVNYGYTF.

This clonotype has a count of ten or more. The rearrangement uses TRBV20-1 and TRBJ1-1; maybe TRBD1 (5 bases). The CDR3 has 16 residues. The germline V gene has CDR1 DFQATT and CDR2 SNEGSKA (reference sequence). V was trimmed by 3 bases and J by 0 bases, leaving 17 bases between them. CDR3 DNA sequence: TGCAGTGCTAGTACTGGACACCTTACTATGAACACTGAAGCTTTCTTT. It yields the protein CSASTGHLTMNTEAFF.

This clonotype was seen many times. The V gene is TRBV6-5, the J gene TRBJ1-5; no clear D. CDR1 is MNHEY, CDR2 SVGAGI, per germline. V dropped 0 bases and J dropped 2 bases, with 8 bases sitting between them. CDR3 length: 15 amino acids. CDR3 sequence: CASSYSEEGNQPQHF. CDR3 nucleotides: TGTGCCAGCAGTTACTCGGAGGAGGGCAATCAGCCCCAGCATTTT.

This clonotype has more than one count but fewer than ten. This chain joins TRBV7-9 and TRBJ2-1, with TRBD2 identical over 7 bases. Germline CDR1 and CDR2: SEHNR and FQNEAQ (reference sequence). Trimming cost V 4 bases and J 6 bases; bases outside gene matches: 9. The CDR3 has 15 amino acids. CDR3 sequence reads: CASSSRGLVGNEQFF. The DNA for the CDR3 is TGTGCCAGCAGCTCCCGAGGACTAGTTGGCAATGAGCAGTTCTTC.

V usage is TRBV6-5 and J usage is TRBJ2-7; 8 bases align to TRBD2. The CDR3 extends over 16 amino acids. The trim removed 5 bases at V and 1 base at J, leaving 10 bases unmatched. Germline V CDR1 and CDR2: MNHEY, SVGAGI. The CDR3 region has the DNA TGTGCCAGCAGTACGGATGTTTCTAGCGGGTCCTACGAGCAGTACTTC. Protein product: CASSTDVSSGSYEQYF.

This clonotype was found a few times. The V and J genes are TRBV5-1 and TRBJ1-6; D gene unclear. Germline V lookup: CDR1 SGHRS, CDR2 YFSETQ. With 1 base removed from V and 4 bases from J, the gap between germline ends came to 9 bases. The CDR3 is made up of 15 amino acids. The CDR3 nucleotides are TGCGCCAGCAGCTTGACGGGTCCTTATAATTCACCCCTCCACTTT. It specifies CASSLTGPYNSPLHF.

The CDR3: CSARDPAGVSNIQYF. CDR3 DNA: TGCAGTGCTAGAGATCCCGCGGGAGTATCAAACATTCAGTACTTC. V is TRBV20-1 and J is TRBJ2-4, with 7 bases matching TRBD2. The CDR3 length is 15 residues. CDR1 is DFQATT and CDR2 is SNEGSKA in the germline V gene (reference sequence). V was clipped by 0 bases and J by 6 bases; unmatched bases: 8.

This clonotype was seen repeatedly, ten times or more. V is TRBV9 and J is TRBJ2-5; 7 bases match TRBD1. After removal of 3 bases from V and 4 bases from J, the junction contained 3 bases not matched to a gene. The germline V gene has CDR1 SGDLS and CDR2 YYNGEE. CDR3 length equals 13 residues. In DNA, the CDR3 is TGTGCCAGCAGCGGACAGGGAACAGAGACCCAGTACTTC. This translates into CASSGQGTETQYF.

This clonotype came up a few times. The chain is built from TRBV6-4 and TRBJ1-1; D uncertain. The germline gives CDR1 MRHNA, CDR2 SNTAGT. This CDR3 has 13 residues. Trimming took 2 bases from V and 0 from J, leaving 4 bases between them. Written as DNA, the CDR3 is TGTGCCAGCAGTGACGAGATGAACACTGAAGCTTTCTTT. Translated, it gives CASSDEMNTEAFF.

The table lists this clonotype with a few counts. The chain uses TRBV20-1 and TRBJ2-1; perhaps D is TRBD1 or TRBD2 (5 bases each). This CDR3 is 16 amino acids long. Germline V CDR1 and CDR2: DFQATT, SNEGSKA (reference sequence). V gave up 6 bases and J gave up 6 bases, with 24 bases separating them. The CDR3 region is CSALRDPAGVGNEQFF. DNA of the CDR3: TGCAGTGCCCTCAGGGACCCCGCTGGAGTGGGCAATGAGCAGTTCTTC.

J is TRBJ1-1 and V is TRBV7-9; D call uncertain. Trimming stripped 5 bases from V and 3 bases from J, with 13 bases between. This CDR3 spans 14 amino acids. The germline CDR1 and CDR2 sequences are SEHNR and FQNEAQ (reference sequence). The CDR3 DNA reads TGTGCCAGCAGCACACCGACTCCGCACACTGAAGCTTTCTTT. Amino acid sequence: CASSTPTPHTEAFF.

This clonotype occurred many times. This chain joins TRBV7-2 and TRBJ2-1, with D unclear. Germline V CDR1 and CDR2: SGHTA, FQGNSA. CDR3 length equals 17 residues. V was clipped by 2 bases and J by 0 bases, with 14 bases between them. The CDR3 spells CASSLFFMGSSYNEQFF. CDR3 DNA: TGTGCCAGCAGCTTATTCTTCATGGGAAGCTCCTACAATGAGCAGTTCTTC. The full variable domain, its missing parts supplied by reference TRBV7-2 and TRBJ2-1, is GAGVSQSPSNKVTEKGKDVELRCDPISGHTALYWYRQSLGQGLEFLIYFQGNSAPDKSGLPSDRFSAERTGGSVSTLTIQRTQQEDSAVYLCASSLFFMGSSYNEQFFGPGTRLTVL.

This clonotype showed up many times. V and J are TRBV5-1 and TRBJ2-3, with a possible D match to TRBD2 (6 bases). V was cut by 3 bases and J by 0 bases, with 11 bases left in between. Germline V gene data show CDR1 as SGHRS and CDR2 as YFSETQ. The CDR3 spans 15 residues. The CDR3 spells CASSSLAVSTDTQYF. The CDR3 bases are TGCGCCAGCAGCTCCTTAGCGGTTAGCACAGATACGCAGTATTTT.

The rearrangement joins TRBV27 to TRBJ2-7; 10 bases are shared with TRBD1. The germline V gene encodes CDR1 MNHEY and CDR2 SMNVEV (reference sequence). CDR3 length: 16 amino acids. J was trimmed by 5 bases and V by 5 bases; bases with no gene match: 12. DNA of the CDR3: TGTGCCAGCAGTCTTTACTCCGGGACAGGGGTCAACGAGCAGTACTTC. Protein sequence: CASSLYSGTGVNEQYF.

This chain joins TRBV20-1 and TRBJ1-6; D gene uncertain. V gave up 0 bases and J gave up 7 bases, with 10 bases separating them. This CDR3 spans 14 amino acids. CDR1 is DFQATT, CDR2 SNEGSKA, per germline (reference sequence). The CDR3 is CSARDYSGNSPLHF. The DNA of the CDR3 is TGCAGTGCTAGAGATTACTCGGGGAATTCACCCCTCCACTTT.

This clonotype was detected only a few times. The chain is built from TRBV20-1 and TRBJ2-7, with 8 bases that match TRBD1. The junction had 9 bases not matched to a gene; V was cut back by 1 base and J by 4 bases. Germline-derived CDR1 and CDR2 are DFQATT and SNEGSKA (reference sequence). There are 15 residues in the CDR3. The CDR3 nucleotides are TGCAGTGCTAGAGGGCAGGGGGCGCGCATGTACGAGCAGTACTTC. Its translation: CSARGQGARMYEQYF.

The sample holds a few counts of this clonotype. The V and J genes are TRBV14 and TRBJ2-1, with 9 bases lining up with TRBD2. Germline CDR1 and CDR2: SGHDN and FVKESK. CDR3 length: 18 residues. The V segment lost 4 bases and the J segment 2 bases; nucleotides outside the gene matches: 12. The CDR3 is CASSPRARREGPYNEQFF. Written as DNA, the CDR3 is TGTGCCAGCAGCCCCCGGGCCAGGCGGGAGGGCCCCTACAATGAGCAGTTCTTC.